This entry describes one TCR beta chain. Its antigen is unidentified. This sample is part of a study of T cells in Graves' hyperthyroidism and ophthalmopathy. General study findings and limits: Clonotypes that were expanded in thyroid above 0.001 mostly appeared in blood too. From stable hyperthyroidism, ophthalmopathy was separated by a 13 V-J model.

The germline V gene has CDR1 SGHRS and CDR2 YFSETQ. The CDR3 runs 15 residues. The V end lost 4 bases, the J end lost 2 bases, and 16 bases lay between the germline ends. Amplification of TCR beta CDR3 regions was performed using RNA transcripts as template. Carried out on the TCR CDR3, a first-round RT-PCR used the HTBI primer set. A single record per CDR3 protein comes from TCRdb applying MiXCR to the multiplex PCR reads. This sample carries about 540,000 distinct CDR3 sequences, roughly 46% of them seen once, and the ten largest clones take about 8%. The material sequenced was peripheral blood or thyroid tissue (not recorded which). This receptor was identified in a woman under 30 with Graves' hyperthyroidism. The chain has TRBV5-1 and TRBJ2-7; D is possibly TRBD1 (7 bases). The CDR3 loop reads CASSPGGGVAYEQYF. The CDR3 region has the DNA TGCGCCAGCAGCCCAGGGGGAGGAGTGGCCTACGAGCAGTACTTC.